This TCR beta chain was sequenced during a study of blood T cell repertoires in COVID-19. About the study: PBMCs, B-cell-depleted T cells, or T cells provided the cDNA or gDNA that made up the material.

This CDR3 is 14 amino acids long. Germline trimming cut 6 bases from V and 5 bases from J; bases unmatched to any gene: 5. Germline V gene sequence: CDR1 SNHLY, CDR2 FYNNEI. The table came from immunoSEQ multiplex PCR; TCRdb's copy has only in-frame clones and leaves some out. The sample records roughly 500,000 clones, approximately 83% being singletons. The chain joins TRBV2 to TRBJ2-1; 9 nucleotides align to TRBD2. The specimen was peripheral blood. This TCR was recovered from a human donor in a cohort sampled during active COVID-19. The chain's CDR3 is CASRGTSPDNEQFF. The CDR3 DNA is TGTGCCAGCAGAGGGACTAGCCCCGACAATGAGCAGTTCTTC.